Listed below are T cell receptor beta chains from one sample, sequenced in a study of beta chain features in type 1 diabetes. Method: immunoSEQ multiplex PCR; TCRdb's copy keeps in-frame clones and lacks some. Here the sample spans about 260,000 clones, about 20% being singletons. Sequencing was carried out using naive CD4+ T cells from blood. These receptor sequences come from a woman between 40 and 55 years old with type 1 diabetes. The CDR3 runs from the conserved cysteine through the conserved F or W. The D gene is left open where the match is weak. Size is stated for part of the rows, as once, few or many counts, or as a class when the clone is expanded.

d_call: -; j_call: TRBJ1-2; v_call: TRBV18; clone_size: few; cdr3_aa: CASSPVEGTSTSYGYTF; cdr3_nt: TGTGCCAGCTCACCGGTTGAGGGTACGTCGACGAGCTATGGCTACACCTTC
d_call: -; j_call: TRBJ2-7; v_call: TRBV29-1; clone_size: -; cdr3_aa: CSVEDPAGVTAEQYF; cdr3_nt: TGCAGCGTTGAAGATCCCGCTGGAGTTACCGCCGAGCAGTACTTC
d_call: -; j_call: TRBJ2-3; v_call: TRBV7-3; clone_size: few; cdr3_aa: CASSIPGTDTQYF; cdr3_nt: TGTGCCAGCAGCATCCCAGGGACAGATACGCAGTATTTT
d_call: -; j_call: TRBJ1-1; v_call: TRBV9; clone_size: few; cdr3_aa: CASSVASRDTTEAFF; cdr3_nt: TGTGCCAGCAGCGTAGCTTCCAGGGATACGACTGAAGCTTTCTTT
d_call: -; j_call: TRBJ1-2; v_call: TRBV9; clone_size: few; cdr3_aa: CASSVGINYGYTF; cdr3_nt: TGTGCCAGCAGCGTAGGTATAAACTATGGCTACACCTTC
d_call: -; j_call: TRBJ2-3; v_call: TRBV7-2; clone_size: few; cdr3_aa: CASSLELIVDTQYF; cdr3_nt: TGTGCCAGCAGCTTAGAACTAATCGTAGATACGCAGTATTTT
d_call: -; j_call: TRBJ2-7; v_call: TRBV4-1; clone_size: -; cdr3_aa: CASSQDEGRFYEQYF; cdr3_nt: TGCGCCAGCAGCCAAGATGAGGGCAGATTCTACGAGCAGTACTTC
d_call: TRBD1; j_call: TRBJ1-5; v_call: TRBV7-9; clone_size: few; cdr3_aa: CASSLSGTGVQPQHF; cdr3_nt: TGTGCCAGCAGCTTAAGCGGGACAGGAGTTCAGCCCCAGCATTTT
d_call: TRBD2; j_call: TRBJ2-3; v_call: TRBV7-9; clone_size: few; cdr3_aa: CASSPTSGRSADTQYF; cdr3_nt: TGTGCCAGCAGTCCAACTAGCGGGAGATCCGCAGATACGCAGTATTTT
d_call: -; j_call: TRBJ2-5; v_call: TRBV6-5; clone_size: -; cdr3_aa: CASSYLTSNQETQYF; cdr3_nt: TGTGCCAGCAGTTACTTGACAAGTAACCAAGAGACCCAGTACTTC
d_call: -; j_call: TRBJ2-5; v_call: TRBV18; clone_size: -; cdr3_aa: CASSPQGSRETQYF; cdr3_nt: TGTGCCAGCTCACCACAGGGGTCCAGGGAGACCCAGTACTTC
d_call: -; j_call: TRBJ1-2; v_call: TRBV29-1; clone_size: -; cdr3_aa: CSVWRQADGYTF; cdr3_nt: TGCAGCGTTTGGCGACAGGCCGATGGCTACACCTTC
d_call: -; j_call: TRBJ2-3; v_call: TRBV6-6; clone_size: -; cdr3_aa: CASSYSKAGAGDTQYF; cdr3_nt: TGTGCCAGCAGTTACTCGAAAGCAGGGGCGGGAGATACGCAGTATTTT
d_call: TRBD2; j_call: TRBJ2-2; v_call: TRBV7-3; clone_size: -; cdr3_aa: CASSLAGGQNTGELFF; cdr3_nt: TGTGCCAGCAGCTTAGCGGGAGGTCAGAACACCGGGGAGCTGTTTTTT
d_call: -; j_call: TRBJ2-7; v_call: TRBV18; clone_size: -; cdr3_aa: CASSPPSSFYEQYF; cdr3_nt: TGTGCCAGCTCACCACCGAGTAGCTTCTACGAGCAGTACTTC
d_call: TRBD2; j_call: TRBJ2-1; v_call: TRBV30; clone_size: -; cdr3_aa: CAWSVGSGTHNEQFF; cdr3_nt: TGTGCCTGGAGTGTGGGTAGCGGGACCCACAATGAGCAGTTCTTC
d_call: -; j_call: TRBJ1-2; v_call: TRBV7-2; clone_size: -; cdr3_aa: CASSWTMMSSGYTF; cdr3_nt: TGTGCCAGCAGCTGGACAATGATGTCGAGTGGCTACACCTTC
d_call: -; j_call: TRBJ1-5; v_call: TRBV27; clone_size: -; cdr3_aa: CASTQEDGPQHF; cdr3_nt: TGTGCCAGCACCCAAGAGGATGGGCCCCAGCATTTT
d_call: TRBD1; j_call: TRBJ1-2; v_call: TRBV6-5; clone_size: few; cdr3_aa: CASRRTGTDGYTF; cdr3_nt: TGTGCCAGCAGAAGGACAGGGACGGACGGCTACACCTTC
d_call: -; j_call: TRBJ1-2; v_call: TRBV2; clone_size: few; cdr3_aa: CASVSGAGYGYTF; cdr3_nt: TGTGCCAGCGTTTCAGGGGCTGGCTATGGCTACACCTTC
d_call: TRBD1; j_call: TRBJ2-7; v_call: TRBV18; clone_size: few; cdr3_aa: CASSPGGGQGAYEQYF; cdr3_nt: TGTGCCAGCTCACCGGGTGGGGGACAGGGGGCCTACGAGCAGTACTTC
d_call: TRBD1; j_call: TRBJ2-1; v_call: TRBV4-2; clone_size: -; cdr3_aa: CASSPQGGEQFF; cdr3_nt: TGTGCCAGCAGCCCGCAAGGGGGCGAGCAGTTCTTC
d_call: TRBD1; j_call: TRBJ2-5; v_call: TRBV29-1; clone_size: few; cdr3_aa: CSVLGQEETQYF; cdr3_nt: TGCAGCGTGTTGGGACAGGAGGAGACCCAGTACTTC
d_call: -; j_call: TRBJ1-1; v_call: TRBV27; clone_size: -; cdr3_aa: CASSLSGLSMNTEAFF; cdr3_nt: TGTGCCAGCAGTTTATCCGGTCTTTCTATGAACACTGAAGCTTTCTTT
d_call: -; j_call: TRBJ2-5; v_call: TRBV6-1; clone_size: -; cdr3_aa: CASSDRVPTETQYF; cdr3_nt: TGTGCCAGCAGTGATCGGGTCCCGACAGAGACCCAGTACTTC
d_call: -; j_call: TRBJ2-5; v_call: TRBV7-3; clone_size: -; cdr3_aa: CASSADSSEGTQYF; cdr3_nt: TGTGCCAGCAGCGCTGACAGTTCGGAGGGGACCCAGTACTTC
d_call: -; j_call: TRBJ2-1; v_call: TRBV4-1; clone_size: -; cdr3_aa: CASSQEGVDYNEQFF; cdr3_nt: TGCGCCAGCAGCCAAGAGGGAGTCGACTACAATGAGCAGTTCTTC
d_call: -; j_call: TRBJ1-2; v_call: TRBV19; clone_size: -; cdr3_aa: CASTVGALGYGYTF; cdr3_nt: TGTGCCAGTACGGTTGGGGCCTTGGGGTATGGCTACACCTTC